This T cell receptor beta chain was identified in a study of beta chain features in type 1 diabetes. Study-level information: All samples together contributed around 98,000,000 sorted cells for examination.

This clone was observed a few times. Antigen: not known. Stem cell-like memory, regulatory, central memory and naive CD4+ cells were sorted via CD45RO/CCR7/CD25/CD127/CD95/CD27. Populations isolated by sorting all had purity greater than 95%. Expressed TCRB transcripts got sequenced, as all isolated RNA was reverse transcribed. Using immunoSEQ multiplex PCR, the repertoire was profiled, and TCRdb retains in-frame clones only, with some absent. The sample has roughly 500,000 clones, around 10% seen once. Points from the study as a whole: HLA effects on TCRB rearrangement stayed unresolved here.

CDR3 length: 15 amino acids. CDR1 and CDR2 from the germline V gene are SGHRS and YFSETQ. Trimming removed 4 bases from V and 5 bases from J; junction bases left unmatched: 12. The gene calls are TRBV5-1 and TRBJ2-7; 7 bases align to TRBD1. The sample consisted of naive CD4+ T cells from blood. The TCR originated in a woman aged 18-35 years in good health. The CDR3 region is CASSPGTDGVDEQYF. CDR3 nucleotide sequence: TGCGCCAGCAGCCCGGGGACAGATGGAGTGGACGAGCAGTACTTC.